This T cell receptor beta chain was captured in a study of vaccination effects on CD4 cells after COVID-19 (dated by TCRdb to the early 2020s). Background on the whole study: Each participant received two doses of an mRNA SARS-CoV-2 vaccine, either BNT162b2 or mRNA-1273. The full study included fewer than eleven COVID-19 convalescent patients and several SARS-CoV-2-naive healthy vaccine recipients. In the study, cultures from other donors were sequenced using the Oncomine TCR Beta short-read assay on an Illumina iSeq 100. The study compared SARS-CoV-2 spike-specific CD4+ TCR repertoires before and after mRNA vaccination in COVID-19 convalescent patients and infection-naive vaccine recipients. Study-wide findings and limitations: Clones induced by infection and clones induced by vaccination both contracted markedly at late timepoints after vaccination, which fits with T cell responses waning over time. In healthy vaccine recipients, vaccine-induced clones were almost all SARS-CoV-2 mono-reactive, with only 1 of 255 being cross-reactive with common cold coronaviruses. The study was limited by a small number of convalescent patients, and early post-infection timepoints were lacking.

Library prep was done by the immunoSEQ multiplex PCR assay. DNA from the CD4+ T cells that had been cultured and isolated underwent TCR beta CDR3 sequencing. The study's processing was this. Non-productive TCR sequences were removed, reads were trimmed to the CDR3 region, and CDR3s of at least 7 amino acids were retained. Antigen-specific clonotypes were identified with the MANAFEST web app by comparing expansion in peptide wells against reference cultures. To count as positive, a clone had to show expansion at FDR<0.05 compared with the reference and with all other wells, an odds ratio above 5, and a frequency above 0.1% in two replicate wells. Clonotypes significantly expanded in SARS-CoV-2 spike wells and in at least one common cold coronavirus spike condition were defined as cross-reactive. CDR3 similarity was assessed by Levenshtein distance with the stringdist R package, and unrooted trees were built with ape in R 3.6.1. Sourced from immuneACCESS, this table was stored by TCRdb with only in-frame sequences that have V and J called. A share of the clones is absent; for the studies checked, an unresolved V gene accounts for under half, and the remainder has no known explanation. V and J calls and clone size follow that table, whereas D and trimming were derived from the DNA. The sample profile shows 20,000 to 25,000 clones; approximately 77% of them were found once. The top ten hold approximately 19% of the sample.

The CDR3 starts with the cysteine, ends with the phenylalanine, and has 12 residues. Only the CDR3 portion is preserved as DNA: 36 bases, with reading frame beginning at the first base. CDR1 and CDR2, per the germline V gene, are MNHEY and SVGEGT. V is shortened by 6 bases, J by 4 bases, and the region joining them spans 9 bases. In the ViraFEST assay, PBMC were stimulated with viral peptide pools, and TCR sequencing was then used to find antigen-specific CD4+ T cell clonotypes based on their expansion. After more than 9 days of culture, CD4+ T cells were isolated with the EasySep CD4+ T cell isolation kit. Healthy vaccine recipients had no prior SARS-CoV-2 infection, confirmed by negative nucleocapsid antibodies before and after vaccination. Each well held fewer than 2.5 million PBMC cultured in IMDM containing approximately 5.3% human AB serum, 10 IU/ml IL-2 and gentamicin, along with roughly 10 ug/ml peptides. Half of the culture medium was replaced with fresh IL-2-containing medium on days 3 and 7. Unless otherwise noted, each peptide stimulation condition was cultured in triplicate wells. PBMC were separated from whole blood using Ficoll-Paque Plus gradient centrifugation and were then either cryopreserved at -140C or used fresh. Overlapping peptide pools spanned the spike proteins of SARS-CoV-2 and the common cold coronaviruses HCoV-NL63, HCoV-OC43 and HCoV-229E. The QIAamp micro DNA kit was used to extract genomic DNA from the cultured CD4+ T cells.

For this clone: The clone's antigen remains unknown. The sample holds no much larger clone one base away, and base qualities are not on file.

Material: CD4+ T cells from PBMCs cultured with HCoV-NL63 spike peptides, obtained before COVID-19 vaccination. The label giving this sample's cell subset or site can be read as: HCoV-NL63 spike overlapping peptide pool stimulation. The receptor was isolated from a human donor who received a COVID-19 vaccine. The sequence joins TRBV6-2 or TRBV6-3 to TRBJ2-5, with an unclear D gene assignment. The CDR3 reads as follows: CASSRLGETQYF. The DNA reads TGTGCCAGCAGCCGCCTCGGAGAGACCCAGTACTTC.